The 19 T cell receptor beta chains reported below all come from one sample, sequenced in a study of T cell responses to AZD1222 COVID-19 vaccine. Using immunoSEQ multiplex PCR, the repertoire was profiled, and TCRdb retains in-frame clones only, with some absent. This sample carries roughly 97,000 clones, about nine tenths of them seen once, and the ten largest clones take 3% to 4%. The sample here was peripheral blood, taken 28 days after the second dose of the MenACWY control vaccine. Every receptor here comes from an adult who received the MenACWY meningococcal vaccine as a control.

Regarding this clone: Other nucleotide sequences from this sample produce the same CDR3. The CDR3 loop reads CASSLNNQPQHF. CDR3 sequence (DNA): TGTGCCAGCAGCTTAAACAATCAGCCCCAGCATTTT. V gene TRBV7-2 combines with J gene TRBJ1-5; D call uncertain. Trimming left V 2 bases short and J 3 bases short, with 2 bases between. CDR1 and CDR2 from the germline V gene are SGHTA and FQGNSA. The length of the CDR3 is 12 residues.

The V and J genes are TRBV6-2 or TRBV6-3 and TRBJ1-4; D ambiguous. CDR1 and CDR2 from the germline V gene are MNHEY and SVGEGT. The V end lost 1 base, the J end lost 4 bases, and 13 bases lay between the germline ends. The CDR3 sequence is 16 residues long. CDR3 protein: CASSYYRSGSNEKLFF. CDR3 nucleotide sequence: TGTGCCAGCAGTTACTATCGATCCGGGAGTAATGAAAAACTGTTTTTT.

This chain joins TRBV5-1 and TRBJ2-7; TRBD2 aligns across 8 bases. CDR3 length: 14 amino acids. Germline assignment: CDR1 SGHRS and CDR2 YFSETQ. The junction had 8 bases not matched to a gene; V was cut back by 4 bases and J by 5 bases. The CDR3 nucleotides read TGCGCCAGCAGCACGCAGCGGGGGACAAACGAGCAGTACTTC. This translates into CASSTQRGTNEQYF. The whole variable domain, filled in from reference TRBV5-1 and TRBJ2-7, reads KAGVTQTPRYLIKTRGQQVTLSCSPISGHRSVSWYQQTPGQGLQFLFEYFSETQRNKGNFPGRFSGRQFSNSRSEMNVSTLELGDSALYLCASSTQRGTNEQYFGPGTRLTVT.

This clone was seen a few times. This sequence joins TRBV18 and TRBJ1-5, with 10 bases lining up with TRBD1. From germline, CDR1 is KGHSH and CDR2 LQKENI. This CDR3 has 14 residues. The J segment lost 6 bases and the V segment lost 3 bases, leaving 2 bases of the junction unmatched. CDR3 amino acids: CASSPTGGGQPQHF. The CDR3, as DNA: TGTGCCAGCTCACCGACAGGGGGCGGTCAGCCCCAGCATTTT.

This chain uses TRBV5-4 with TRBJ1-6, with D uncertain. This CDR3 is 14 amino acids long. From germline, CDR1 is SGHNT and CDR2 YYREEE (reference sequence). V was clipped by 2 bases and J by 9 bases, with 12 bases between them. CDR3 amino acids: CASSLGLWGSPLHF. The CDR3 bases are TGTGCCAGCAGCTTAGGACTTTGGGGTTCACCCCTCCACTTT.

This clone was seen a few times. The chain combines TRBV9 with TRBJ1-1; tentatively, D is TRBD1 (6 bases). CDR1 and CDR2 from the germline V gene are SGDLS and YYNGEE. The CDR3 runs 14 residues. Between the trimmed V and J ends, which lost 3 bases and 2 bases, there was a span of 11 bases. CDR3 protein: CASSAHRDNTEAFF. CDR3 coding DNA: TGTGCCAGCAGCGCCCACAGGGATAACACTGAAGCTTTCTTT.

The chain couples TRBV7-2 to TRBJ1-2; D perhaps matches TRBD1 (6 bases). The germline V and J ends were trimmed by 2 bases and 8 bases, with 15 bases remaining between them. Germline lookup yields CDR1 SGHTA and CDR2 FQGNSA. The CDR3 has 14 amino acids. CDR3 amino acids: CASSLSNRGVGYTF. DNA for the CDR3: TGTGCCAGCAGCTTAAGTAATAGGGGGGTCGGCTACACCTTC.

V and J are TRBV4-3 and TRBJ1-3; 7 bases fit TRBD1. V was clipped by 5 bases and J by 4 bases; unmatched bases: 11. CDR3 size: 16 residues. Germline CDR1 reads LGHNA; CDR2 reads YSLEER. The CDR3, as DNA: TGCGCCAGCAGCGAGTACGGGACAGCTGGCGGAAACACCATATATTTT. This encodes CASSEYGTAGGNTIYF.

The chain uses TRBV18 and TRBJ1-6, with D uncertain. Germline CDR1 and CDR2: KGHSH and LQKENI. The CDR3 totals 14 residues. Trimming removed 3 bases from V and 5 bases from J, with 8 bases in between. As DNA, the CDR3 is TGTGCCAGCTCACCGGGGTTCGATAATTCACCCCTCCACTTT. This gives the protein CASSPGFDNSPLHF. Looking up the rest from reference TRBV18 and TRBJ1-6 gives the full variable domain: NAGVMQNPRHLVRRRGQEARLRCSPMKGHSHVYWYRQLPEEGLKFMVYLQKENIIDESGMPKERFSAEFPKEGPSILRIQQVVRGDSAAYFCASSPGFDNSPLHFGNGTRLTVT.

The V gene is TRBV24-1, the J gene TRBJ2-5; D may be TRBD2 (5 bases). CDR1 and CDR2 from the germline V gene are KGHDR and SFDVKD. This CDR3 region has 11 residues. Trimming took off 10 bases at V and 5 bases at J, with 10 bases between the two ends. The CDR3 region is CATGDGETQYF. The CDR3 region has the DNA TGTGCCACGGGAGATGGTGAGACCCAGTACTTC.

CDR3: CASSLDRYTEAFF. CDR3 in DNA: TGTGCCAGCAGCTTGGACAGATACACTGAAGCTTTCTTT. The chain uses TRBV5-4 and TRBJ1-1; D is ambiguous. This CDR3 has 13 amino acids. Trimming took off 0 bases at V and 3 bases at J, with 6 bases between the two ends. The germline V gene has CDR1 SGHNT and CDR2 YYREEE (reference sequence).

The chain is built from TRBV5-4 and TRBJ2-4, with 8 bases aligning to TRBD2. The CDR3 spans 14 residues. Germline V gives CDR1 SGHNT, CDR2 YYREEE (reference sequence). V was pared by 3 bases and J by 8 bases, with 7 bases of the junction left unmatched. CDR3 sequence (DNA): TGTGCCAGCAGCTCCGGGGGGGCCGGAGACATTCAGTACTTC. As protein: CASSSGGAGDIQYF.

The rearrangement uses TRBV18 and TRBJ2-5, with D uncertain. Germline V gives CDR1 KGHSH, CDR2 LQKENI. The CDR3 totals 15 residues. Trimming removed 0 bases from V and 2 bases from J, with 10 bases in between. The CDR3 loop reads CASSPPNLAQETQYF. The CDR3, as DNA: TGTGCCAGCTCACCACCGAACCTCGCACAAGAGACCCAGTACTTC.

The chain uses TRBV19 and TRBJ1-1; 11 bases match TRBD1. The CDR3 is 14 amino acids. Trimming removed 5 bases from V and 7 bases from J; junction bases left unmatched: 6. Per germline, CDR1 LNHDA and CDR2 SQIVND (reference sequence). The CDR3: CASSPDRGRGEAFF. The CDR3 region has the DNA TGTGCCAGTAGTCCGGACAGGGGGCGAGGTGAAGCTTTCTTT.

The chain is built from TRBV7-6 and TRBJ2-7, with D tentatively TRBD2 (6 bases). Germline lookup yields CDR1 SGHVS and CDR2 FNYEAQ. V was pared by 5 bases and J by 7 bases, with 18 bases between. This CDR3 region has 14 residues. The CDR3 protein is CASSARRGNGEQYF. The CDR3 region has the DNA TGTGCCAGCAGCGCTCGGCGGGGAAATGGTGAGCAGTACTTC.

The chain couples TRBV4-1 to TRBJ1-2; D not certain. Germline assignment: CDR1 MGHRA and CDR2 YSYEKL. The CDR3 is made up of 14 amino acids. Trimming left V 0 bases short and J 4 bases short, with 9 bases between. The CDR3 sequence: CASSQDNRAYGYTF. The CDR3 DNA reads as TGCGCCAGCAGCCAAGATAACAGAGCCTATGGCTACACCTTC.

J is TRBJ2-3 and V is TRBV29-1; possibly TRBD2 for D (7 bases). Per germline, CDR1 SQVTM and CDR2 ANQGSEA. V was shortened by 3 bases and J by 3 bases, with 13 bases between the two germline ends. This CDR3 contains 14 residues. The CDR3 DNA follows: TGCAGCGTTGAGTCAGGGGAGGGGACAGATACGCAGTATTTT. It translates to CSVESGEGTDTQYF.

CDR3 sequence: CASTPLFGTNPNEQFF. CDR3 DNA: TGTGCCAGCACTCCCTTATTCGGGACTAATCCAAATGAGCAGTTCTTC. The V and J genes are TRBV7-8 and TRBJ2-1, with TRBD2 matching 7 bases. This CDR3 is 16 amino acids long. With 7 bases clipped from V and 7 bases from J, the junction kept 16 bases outside the gene matches. Germline CDR1 SGHVS, CDR2 FQNEAQ.

The gene calls are TRBV12-3 or TRBV12-4 and TRBJ2-7; the match to TRBD1 covers 7 bases. This CDR3 spans 12 amino acids. J gave up 9 bases and V 5 bases, and 7 bases lay outside the gene matches. CDR3 DNA sequence: TGTGCCAGCAGTCAGACAGGGATAGGGCAGTACTTC. Protein: CASSQTGIGQYF.